This T cell receptor beta chain stems from a study of CXCR3-negative and CXCR3-positive naive CD8 T cells. Study-level findings and limits: Much lower diversity was found in memory CD8+ cells, while both naive subsets had comparably high diversity. Fresh PBMCs were used in most assays, and CXCR3 expression partially decreased after cryopreservation. TRB CDR3s were more hydrophobic in CXCR3-positive than in CXCR3-negative naive cells. Similar levels of surface CD5 were seen between naive subsets; TCR strength was inferred from TRB CDR3 properties.

The CDR3 contains 14 residues. Details on this clonotype: Its antigen is currently unknown.

All TRB cDNA libraries came from 5' RACE performed with UMI labels. TCRdb re-called the 5' RACE reads and shows each CDR3 protein once, DNA omitted. The table counts around 140,000 distinct CDR3 sequences; over 0.35% lies in the top ten. Among CD8+ T cells, naive ones were CD45RO-CCR7+CD27+CD95-. Material for sequencing was naive CXCR3+ CD8+ T cells from blood. Sample subset: CD45RO-CCR7+CD27+CD95- naive CD8+ T cells expressing CXCR3 (TNR3+). The sequence was collected from a human donor in good health. Some clones in this sample may be carry-over from other donors' samples. This chain uses TRBV12-3 or TRBV12-4 with TRBJ1-3. CDR3 loop: CASSTLQGGNTIYF.